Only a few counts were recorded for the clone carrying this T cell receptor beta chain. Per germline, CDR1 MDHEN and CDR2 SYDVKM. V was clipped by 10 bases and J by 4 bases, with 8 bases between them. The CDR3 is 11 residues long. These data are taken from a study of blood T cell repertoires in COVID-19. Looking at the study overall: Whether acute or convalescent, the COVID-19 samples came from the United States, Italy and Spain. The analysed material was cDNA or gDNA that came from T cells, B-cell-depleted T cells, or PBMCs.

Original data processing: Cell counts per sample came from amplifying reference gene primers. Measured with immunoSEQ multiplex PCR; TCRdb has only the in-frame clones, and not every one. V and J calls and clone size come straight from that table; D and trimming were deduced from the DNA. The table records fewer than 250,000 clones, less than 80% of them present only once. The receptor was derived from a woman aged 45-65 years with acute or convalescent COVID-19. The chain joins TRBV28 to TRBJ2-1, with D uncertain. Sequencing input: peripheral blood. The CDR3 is CATIAYNEQFF. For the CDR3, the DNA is TGTGCCACCATAGCTTACAATGAGCAGTTCTTC.